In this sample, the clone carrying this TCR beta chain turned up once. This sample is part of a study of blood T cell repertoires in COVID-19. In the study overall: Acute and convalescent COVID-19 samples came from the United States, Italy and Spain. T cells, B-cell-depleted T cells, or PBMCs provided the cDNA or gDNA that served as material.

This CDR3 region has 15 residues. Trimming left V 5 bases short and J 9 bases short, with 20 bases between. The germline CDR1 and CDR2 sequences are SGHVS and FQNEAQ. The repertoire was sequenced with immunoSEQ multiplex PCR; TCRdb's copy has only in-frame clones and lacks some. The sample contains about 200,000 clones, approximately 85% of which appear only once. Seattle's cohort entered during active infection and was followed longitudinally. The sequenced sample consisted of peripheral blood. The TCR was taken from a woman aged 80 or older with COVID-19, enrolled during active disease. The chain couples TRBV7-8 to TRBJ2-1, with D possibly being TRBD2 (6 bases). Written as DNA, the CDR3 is TGTGCCAGCAGCCCGTGGGCTAGCGCTGGGGCTGAGCAGTTCTTC. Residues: CASSPWASAGAEQFF.